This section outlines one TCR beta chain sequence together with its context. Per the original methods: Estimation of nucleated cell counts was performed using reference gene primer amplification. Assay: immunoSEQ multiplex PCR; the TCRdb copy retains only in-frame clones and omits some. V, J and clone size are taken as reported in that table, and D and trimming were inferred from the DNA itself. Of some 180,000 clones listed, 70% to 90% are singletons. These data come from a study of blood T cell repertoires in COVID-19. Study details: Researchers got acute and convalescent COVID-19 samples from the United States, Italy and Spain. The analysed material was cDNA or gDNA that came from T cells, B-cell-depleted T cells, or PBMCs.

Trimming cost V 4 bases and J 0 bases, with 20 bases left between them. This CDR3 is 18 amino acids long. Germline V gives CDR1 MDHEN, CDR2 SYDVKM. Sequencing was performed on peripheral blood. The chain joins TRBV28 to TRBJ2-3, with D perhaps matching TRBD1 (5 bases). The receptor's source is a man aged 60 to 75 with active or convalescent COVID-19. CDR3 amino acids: CASSSQPRAGLSTDTQYF. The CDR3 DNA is TGTGCCAGCAGTTCGCAGCCCCGGGCAGGGCTGAGCACAGATACGCAGTATTTT.